These 32 T cell receptor beta chains share one sample of origin, sequenced in a study of T cells in Graves' hyperthyroidism and ophthalmopathy. TCR beta CDR3 region amplification was performed from RNA transcripts. An initial round of RT-PCR targeting the TCR CDR3 relied on the HTBI primer set. TCRdb recomputed calls from the multiplex PCR reads with MiXCR, one row per CDR3 protein. Among 300,000 to 350,000 distinct CDR3 sequences, around 18% were seen once, and the ten largest hold roughly 15%. Sequenced input: blood. Receptors originate from a woman aged 40 to 50 with Graves' ophthalmopathy.

The chain employs TRBV29-1 and TRBJ1-1; unclear D gene. There are 12 residues in the CDR3. The V gene lost 6 bases and the J gene lost 0 bases, with 8 bases spanning the gap. The germline V gene encodes CDR1 SQVTM and CDR2 ANQGSEA. CDR3 sequence reads: CSVKTVNTEAFF. The CDR3 bases are TGCAGCGTCAAGACGGTGAACACTGAAGCTTTCTTT.

This clonotype showed up just a few times. The chain couples TRBV6-1 to TRBJ2-4, with TRBD2 matching over 10 bases. This CDR3 spans 16 amino acids. V lost 6 bases to trimming and J lost 3 bases; unmatched junction nucleotides: 8. The germline CDR1 and CDR2 sequences are MNHNS and SASEGT. CDR3 DNA: TGTGCCAGCAGGACACTAGCGGGAATGAGCAAAAACATTCAGTACTTC. Protein sequence: CASRTLAGMSKNIQYF.

Note on this clonotype: The junction departs from germline at one end; a sequencing error may be responsible. The chain combines TRBV12-5 with TRBJ1-2; D is uncertain. Germline CDR1 and CDR2: LGHNT and FRNRAP. CDR3 size: 16 residues. CDR3 sequence reads: CASGLAPVIANYGDIF. DNA for the CDR3: TGTGCTAGTGGTTTGGCCCCGGTAATAGCTAACTATGGCGACATCTTC.

This clonotype was seen ten or more times. The chain carries TRBV4-2 and TRBJ1-5, with no clear D. Germline V lookup: CDR1 LGHNA, CDR2 YNFKEQ. V lost 4 bases and J 4 bases, leaving 11 bases between the germline ends. The CDR3 is made up of 14 amino acids. CDR3 sequence: CASSLGPINQPQHF. CDR3 coding DNA: TGTGCCAGCAGCCTAGGACCGATAAATCAGCCCCAGCATTTT.

This clonotype was observed at least ten times. This chain uses TRBV28 with TRBJ2-7; 8 nucleotides align to TRBD1. The CDR3 consists of 15 residues. Germline CDR1 is MDHEN and CDR2 is SYDVKM. With 5 bases clipped from V and 6 bases from J, the junction kept 12 bases outside the gene matches. CDR3 region: CASSRQGRKRGEQYF. CDR3 DNA: TGTGCCAGCAGTCGACAGGGGCGTAAAAGGGGCGAGCAGTACTTC.

This clonotype was seen at least ten times. The gene calls are TRBV20-1 and TRBJ2-5, with 8 bases aligning to TRBD2. After removal of 5 bases from V and 3 bases from J, the junction contained 5 bases not matched to a gene. The CDR3 is 13 residues long. CDR1 DFQATT and CDR2 SNEGSKA come from the germline V gene (reference sequence). CDR3 residues: CSAGSGVKETQYF. The CDR3 DNA reads TGCAGTGCTGGTAGCGGGGTAAAAGAGACCCAGTACTTC.

This clonotype was picked up many times. This chain joins TRBV7-9 and TRBJ1-5; possible D gene TRBD1, 5 bases. The germline gives CDR1 SEHNR, CDR2 FQNEAQ (reference sequence). The length of the CDR3 is 16 residues. Deletions cut 8 bases from V and 2 bases from J, with 19 bases between. CDR3 sequence (DNA): TGTGCCAGCCAAGACGCGGACACTGTTGGCAATCAGCCCCAGCATTTT. Translating it yields CASQDADTVGNQPQHF.

There are many counts of this clonotype. V and J are TRBV27 and TRBJ2-5; TRBD1 is a possible D gene (6 bases). Germline V gives CDR1 MNHEY, CDR2 SMNVEV (reference sequence). The CDR3 runs to 13 residues. V lost 4 bases and J 2 bases, leaving 8 bases between the germline ends. The CDR3 here is CASSYTGQETQYF. The DNA for the CDR3 is TGTGCCAGCAGTTACACAGGGCAAGAGACCCAGTACTTC.

This clonotype was seen at least ten times. The chain is built from TRBV12-3 or TRBV12-4 and TRBJ2-7, with D perhaps TRBD2 (6 bases). The V gene lost 1 base and the J gene lost 4 bases, with 11 bases spanning the gap. The CDR3 is made up of 14 amino acids. The chain's CDR3 is CASSLGGGGYEQYF. For the CDR3, the DNA is TGTGCCAGCAGTTTAGGGGGAGGCGGTTACGAGCAGTACTTC.

This clonotype was seen repeatedly, ten times or more. The V and J genes are TRBV6-4 and TRBJ2-3; D unclear. This CDR3 contains 14 residues. Trimming left V 0 bases short and J 2 bases short, with 6 bases between. Per germline, CDR1 MRHNA and CDR2 SNTAGT. The CDR3 here is CASSDSGTTDTQYF. The CDR3 DNA is TGTGCCAGCAGTGACTCGGGCACCACAGATACGCAGTATTTT.

In DNA form, the CDR3 reads TGCGCCAGCAGCCAACTAGCTACAGGGACTAACTATGGCTACACCTTC. As protein: CASSQLATGTNYGYTF. The chain has TRBV4-1 and TRBJ1-2; a weak D match, TRBD1 (6 bases). The CDR3 is 16 amino acids. V was trimmed by 2 bases and J by 0 bases, leaving 13 bases between them. Germline V gives CDR1 MGHRA, CDR2 YSYEKL.

V gene TRBV11-2 combines with J gene TRBJ2-7, with D possibly matching TRBD2 (6 bases). The V end was cut by 0 bases, the J end by 1 base, with 10 bases between. Germline V lookup: CDR1 SGHAT, CDR2 FQNNGV. This CDR3 comprises 15 residues. CDR3 loop: CASSLEAGFSYEQYF. DNA of the CDR3: TGTGCCAGCAGCTTAGAGGCGGGGTTTTCCTACGAGCAGTACTTC.

Many counts were recorded for this clonotype. The V gene is TRBV6-1, the J gene TRBJ2-7, with D possibly TRBD1 on 5 matching bases. Trimming removed 6 bases from V and 4 bases from J, with 16 bases in between. The CDR3 is made up of 14 amino acids. Germline CDR1 reads MNHNS; CDR2 reads SASEGT. CDR3 DNA sequence: TGTGCCAGCAGGACGGCAGGGAATCTATACGAGCAGTACTTC. Residues: CASRTAGNLYEQYF.

This clonotype has a count of ten or more. This chain joins TRBV6-1 and TRBJ2-7; the D gene is possibly TRBD2 (5 bases). Trimming cost V 6 bases and J 3 bases, with 15 bases left between them. The CDR3 consists of 14 residues. Germline CDR1 reads MNHNS; CDR2 reads SASEGT. The CDR3 here is CASSQGGSLYEQYF. The CDR3 DNA is TGTGCCAGCAGCCAAGGCGGGTCCCTCTACGAGCAGTACTTC.

This chain connects TRBV20-1 to TRBJ1-5; possible D gene TRBD1, 6 bases. Between the trimmed V and J ends, which lost 3 bases and 6 bases, there was a span of 21 bases. The CDR3 has 16 amino acids. Germline CDR1 and CDR2: DFQATT and SNEGSKA (reference sequence). The CDR3 nucleotides are TGCAGTGCTAGTGACCCACCCAACAGGGTAGGTCAGCCCCAGCATTTT. As protein: CSASDPPNRVGQPQHF.

This clonotype was seen at least ten times. This chain uses TRBV28 with TRBJ1-2, with 11 nucleotides matching TRBD1. Germline-derived CDR1 and CDR2 are MDHEN and SYDVKM. This CDR3 comprises 15 residues. The J segment lost 5 bases and the V segment lost 5 bases, leaving 7 bases of the junction unmatched. CDR3 amino acids: CASSTGQGVLYGYTF. DNA of the CDR3: TGTGCCAGCAGTACGGGACAGGGGGTATTATATGGCTACACCTTC.

The table lists this clonotype with many counts. The chain links TRBV6-1 to TRBJ2-3; D is ambiguous. The length of the CDR3 is 16 residues. The V end was cut by 5 bases, the J end by 0 bases, with 15 bases between. The germline CDR1 and CDR2 sequences are MNHNS and SASEGT. The DNA of the CDR3 is TGTGCCAGCAGTCCATTAATGGGAACTAGCACAGATACGCAGTATTTT. This encodes CASSPLMGTSTDTQYF.

This clonotype was counted at least ten times. This chain links TRBV30 with TRBJ1-3; D perhaps matches TRBD1 (6 bases). The V and J ends lost 1 base and 2 bases respectively, with 12 bases between them. The CDR3 length is 15 residues. Germline V gives CDR1 GTSNPN, CDR2 SVGIG (reference sequence). CDR3 amino acids: CAWSGWSGAGNTIYF. For the CDR3, the DNA is TGTGCCTGGAGTGGTTGGTCAGGGGCTGGAAACACCATATATTTT.

In its sample, this clonotype was seen many times. CDR3 in amino acids: CASSDPRRGDTEAFF. The CDR3 DNA follows: TGTGCCAGCTCTGACCCCCGACGCGGGGACACTGAAGCTTTCTTT. This chain links TRBV28 with TRBJ1-1; D is ambiguous. This CDR3 is built from 15 residues. Germline V CDR1 and CDR2: MDHEN, SYDVKM. The V and J ends lost 8 bases and 3 bases respectively, with 19 bases between them.

This clonotype was found many times. The chain carries TRBV5-5 and TRBJ1-1; D perhaps matches TRBD1 (6 bases). CDR3 size: 15 residues. The V gene's germline CDR1 is SGHKS and CDR2 YYEKEE (reference sequence). Trimming took off 0 bases at V and 2 bases at J, with 11 bases between the two ends. In nucleotides, the CDR3 is TGTGCCAGCAGCTTGGCCGGGGGCAGCAACACTGAAGCTTTCTTT. Protein product: CASSLAGGSNTEAFF. Looking up the rest from reference TRBV5-5 and TRBJ1-1 gives the full variable domain: DAGVTQSPTHLIKTRGQQVTLRCSPISGHKSVSWYQQVLGQGPQFIFQYYEKEERGRGNFPDRFSARQFPNYSSELNVNALLLGDSALYLCASSLAGGSNTEAFFGQGTRLTVV.

This clonotype was recorded many times. The chain is built from TRBV6-5 and TRBJ2-2; D uncertain. Trimming stripped 10 bases from V and 6 bases from J, with 12 bases between. The CDR3 loop spans 12 amino acids. Germline CDR1 reads MNHEY; CDR2 reads SVGAGI. CDR3 loop: CATLGWSGELFF. The CDR3 DNA reads TGTGCCACCCTTGGGTGGTCCGGGGAGCTGTTTTTT.

V and J are TRBV5-1 and TRBJ2-6; 8 bases line up with TRBD1. V lost 3 bases to trimming and J lost 1 base; unmatched junction nucleotides: 6. CDR1 is SGHRS, CDR2 YFSETQ, per germline. This CDR3 contains 17 residues. CDR3 sequence (DNA): TGCGCCAGCAGCTCCGACCAGGGGGCGTCTGGGGCCAACGTCCTGACTTTC. This sequence encodes CASSSDQGASGANVLTF.

This clonotype was counted many times. The J gene is TRBJ2-7, the V gene TRBV5-5; D not certain. The V end lost 4 bases, the J end lost 3 bases, and 14 bases lay between the germline ends. The germline gives CDR1 SGHKS, CDR2 YYEKEE (reference sequence). CDR3 length: 14 residues. The CDR3 sequence: CASSPRTVDYEQYF. DNA for the CDR3: TGTGCCAGCAGCCCCCGGACCGTAGACTACGAGCAGTACTTC.

This clonotype was counted many times. The chain carries TRBV30 and TRBJ2-7; unclear D gene. CDR1 and CDR2 from the germline V gene are GTSNPN and SVGIG (reference sequence). The V gene lost 2 bases and the J gene lost 7 bases, with 15 bases spanning the gap. CDR3 length equals 13 residues. The CDR3 sequence: CAWSSALLAEQYF. DNA for the CDR3: TGTGCCTGGAGTTCGGCACTGCTGGCTGAGCAGTACTTC.

This clonotype was observed many times. The chain links TRBV28 to TRBJ2-7; D not resolved. The CDR3 is 12 residues long. Trimming removed 6 bases from V and 6 bases from J, with 12 bases in between. Germline assignment: CDR1 MDHEN and CDR2 SYDVKM. This chain's CDR3 is CASSHPSREQYF. The CDR3 bases are TGTGCCAGCAGCCACCCCTCTCGCGAGCAGTACTTC.

The table lists this clonotype with many counts. This chain joins TRBV3-1 and TRBJ1-1, with D possibly TRBD1 on 6 matching bases. Per germline, CDR1 LGHDT and CDR2 YNNKEL (reference sequence). The CDR3 contains 16 residues. Trimming pared 2 bases from V and 1 base from J, leaving 14 bases between. CDR3 amino acids: CASSQTAGGGNTEAFF. The CDR3 DNA reads as TGTGCCAGCAGCCAAACTGCGGGAGGGGGGAACACTGAAGCTTTCTTT.

This clonotype was seen at least ten times. This chain connects TRBV18 to TRBJ1-1, with D uncertain. The CDR3 has 13 amino acids. Germline V gene lookup returns CDR1 KGHSH and CDR2 LQKENI. Trimming took 3 bases from V and 0 from J, leaving 5 bases between them. The CDR3: CASSPLVNTEAFF. Here the CDR3 DNA reads TGTGCCAGCTCACCGTTGGTGAACACTGAAGCTTTCTTT.

On this clonotype: A much more abundant neighbour one base away suggests this may be a read error. The V gene is TRBV5-1, the J gene TRBJ2-5; no reliable D call. The CDR3 extends over 14 amino acids. Trimming removed 8 bases at V and 2 bases at J, with 16 bases between. In germline, CDR1 is SGHRS, CDR2 YFSETQ. CDR3 nucleotides: TGCGCCAGTTCAACGGACGACGAACAAGAGACCCAGTACTTC. It specifies CASSTDDEQETQYF.

This clonotype was recorded many times. The chain uses TRBV10-1 and TRBJ1-5; unclear D gene. Germline CDR1 is WNHNN and CDR2 is SYGVQD (reference sequence). This CDR3 has 13 amino acids. V was shortened by 4 bases and J by 9 bases, with 13 bases between the two germline ends. CDR3 amino acids: CASSVCQGVPQHF. CDR3 coding DNA: TGCGCCAGCAGTGTTTGCCAAGGCGTGCCCCAGCATTTT.

This clonotype was detected many times. The chain couples TRBV29-1 to TRBJ1-2, with 7 bases aligning to TRBD1. The CDR3 covers 11 residues. Germline CDR1 SQVTM, CDR2 ANQGSEA. V trimming: 6 bases; J trimming: 9 bases; junction bases outside the gene matches: 7. The CDR3 reads CSVSLTGSYTF. CDR3 bases: TGCAGCGTGAGTCTGACAGGGAGCTACACCTTC.

This clonotype came up a few times. The chain combines TRBV6-2 or TRBV6-3 with TRBJ2-7; TRBD1 or TRBD2 may be the D gene (5 bases each). Per the germline V gene, CDR1 is MNHEY and CDR2 is SVGEGT. With 2 bases removed from V and 0 bases from J, the gap between germline ends came to 11 bases. This CDR3 is built from 15 residues. CDR3 nucleotides: TGTGCCAGCAGTTACCGGGACGGGAACTCCTACGAGCAGTACTTC. Translation: CASSYRDGNSYEQYF.

The chain uses TRBV20-1 and TRBJ2-7; D is unclear. The CDR3 consists of 15 residues. Germline assignment: CDR1 DFQATT and CDR2 SNEGSKA (reference sequence). The V and J ends lost 1 base and 2 bases respectively, with 15 bases between them. The CDR3 region has the DNA TGCAGTGCTAGAGGTGACATGGTATATCCCTACGAGCAGTACTTC. As protein: CSARGDMVYPYEQYF.